These 15 T cell receptor beta chains came from one sample sequenced in a study of blood T cell repertoires in COVID-19. TCRdb keeps only in-frame clones here, not all; method: immunoSEQ multiplex PCR. The sample includes under 200,000 clones, approximately 87% of them seen just once. The sample comprised peripheral blood. Every receptor here comes from a woman aged 70 to 79 with acute or convalescent COVID-19.

The chain combines TRBV25-1 with TRBJ1-4, with D uncertain. Trimming cost V 5 bases and J 7 bases, with 14 bases left between them. In germline, CDR1 is MGHDK, CDR2 SYGVNS. This CDR3 comprises 14 residues. The CDR3 loop is CASSRGKAGEKLFF. Here the CDR3 DNA reads TGTGCCAGCAGTAGAGGGAAGGCTGGTGAAAAACTGTTTTTT. Based on the CDR3 plus reference TRBV25-1 and TRBJ1-4, the full variable domain is EADIYQTPRYLVIGTGKKITLECSQTMGHDKMYWYQQDPGMELHLIHYSYGVNSTEKGDLSSESTVSRIRTEHFPLTLESARPSHTSQYLCASSRGKAGEKLFFGSGTQLSVL.

The V call is TRBV7-6, the J call TRBJ2-7; no reliable D call. There are 15 residues in the CDR3. Germline CDR1 and CDR2: SGHVS and FNYEAQ. V gave up 0 bases and J gave up 5 bases, with 14 bases separating them. The CDR3: CASSLAGTLLHEQYF. The CDR3 nucleotides are TGTGCCAGCAGCTTAGCGGGCACCCTCTTACACGAGCAGTACTTC.

The chain is built from TRBV11-3 and TRBJ1-1; possibly TRBD1 for D (6 bases). V was trimmed by 4 bases and J by 3 bases, leaving 12 bases between them. The CDR3 is 14 residues long. CDR1 is SGHNT and CDR2 is YENEEA in the germline V gene. CDR3 loop: CASSSGQGYTEAFF. CDR3 nucleotides: TGTGCCAGCAGCTCCGGGCAGGGGTACACTGAAGCTTTCTTT. The whole variable domain, remainder taken from reference TRBV11-3 and TRBJ1-1, is EAGVVQSPRYKIIEKKQPVAFWCNPISGHNTLYWYLQNLGQGPELLIRYENEEAVDDSQLPKDRFSAERLKGVDSTLKIQPAELGDSAVYLCASSSGQGYTEAFFGQGTRLTVV.

The V call is TRBV7-6, the J call TRBJ2-2; 9 positions match TRBD1. V trimming: 4 bases; J trimming: 6 bases; junction bases outside the gene matches: 6. The CDR3 is 15 residues long. CDR1 and CDR2 (germline): SGHVS, FNYEAQ. The CDR3 DNA reads as TGTGCCAGCAGCTCAAGGGACAGGGTGGCCGGGGAGCTGTTTTTT. Amino acid sequence: CASSSRDRVAGELFF.

This chain uses TRBV5-1 with TRBJ2-7; weak D call: TRBD2 (6 bases). Germline loops: CDR1 SGHRS, CDR2 YFSETQ. Trimming removed 0 bases at V and 0 bases at J, with 13 bases between. This CDR3 comprises 16 residues. CDR3 DNA: TGCGCCAGCAGCTTGGGTGGGGGGTTTTACTCCTACGAGCAGTACTTC. This sequence encodes CASSLGGGFYSYEQYF.

This clone appeared once. The chain has TRBV9 and TRBJ2-3, with a possible D match to TRBD2 (7 bases). Trimming cost V 4 bases and J 6 bases, with 21 bases left between them. Germline V lookup: CDR1 SGDLS, CDR2 YYNGEE. CDR3 length: 16 amino acids. This CDR3 is CASSPPQGRVADTQYF. CDR3 in DNA: TGTGCCAGCAGCCCCCCCCAGGGGAGGGTTGCCGATACGCAGTATTTT.

V is TRBV27 and J is TRBJ2-7; the D gene is possibly TRBD1 (6 bases). Germline CDR1 and CDR2: MNHEY and SMNVEV (reference sequence). The CDR3 length is 14 residues. V was trimmed by 6 bases and J by 4 bases, leaving 16 bases between them. The CDR3 DNA reads TGTGCCAGCAGCCCCCCCGGACAGATGTACGAGCAGTACTTC. Translation gives CASSPPGQMYEQYF.

The genes are TRBV4-2 and TRBJ2-7; 10 nucleotides line up with TRBD1. CDR3 length: 15 residues. V trimming: 2 bases; J trimming: 6 bases; junction bases outside the gene matches: 7. Germline V lookup: CDR1 LGHNA, CDR2 YNFKEQ. The CDR3 nucleotides read TGTGCCAGCAGCCAACCTGGGACAGGGGATGGCGAGCAGTACTTC. Protein sequence: CASSQPGTGDGEQYF.

The chain employs TRBV11-3 and TRBJ2-7; 7 bases match TRBD1. CDR1 SGHNT and CDR2 YENEEA come from the germline V gene. V was pared by 2 bases and J by 5 bases, with 9 bases of the junction left unmatched. There are 15 residues in the CDR3. CDR3 amino acids: CASSLSQQGNHEQYF. The CDR3 region has the DNA TGTGCCAGCAGCTTATCCCAACAGGGGAACCACGAGCAGTACTTC.

The chain couples TRBV6-4 to TRBJ1-5; D remains ambiguous. V shed 3 bases and J shed 6 bases, with 15 bases lying between them. Germline V gene data show CDR1 as MRHNA and CDR2 as SNTAGT. The CDR3 sequence is 15 residues long. The CDR3 DNA reads as TGTGCCAGCAGTGAACAAGGAGGGAAGGGTCAGCCCCAGCATTTT. Translation gives CASSEQGGKGQPQHF.

The chain uses TRBV19 and TRBJ1-1; 7 bases are a match to TRBD1. Per the germline V gene, CDR1 is LNHDA and CDR2 is SQIVND (reference sequence). V lost 4 bases, J lost 0 bases, and 8 bases stayed unmatched. The CDR3 is made up of 16 amino acids. The DNA for the CDR3 is TGTGCCAGTAGTAATCCGGGACAGATCATGAACACTGAAGCTTTCTTT. This encodes CASSNPGQIMNTEAFF.

This rearrangement joins TRBV10-3 to TRBJ1-5, with D possibly being TRBD1 (5 bases). In germline, CDR1 is ENHRY, CDR2 SYGVKD. The CDR3 length is 14 residues. Trimming pared 4 bases from V and 1 base from J, leaving 8 bases between. The CDR3 region is CAISGRQSNQPQHF. The CDR3 DNA reads as TGTGCCATCAGTGGGCGACAGAGCAATCAGCCCCAGCATTTT.

The CDR3 is CASRSFQNTGELFF. For the CDR3, the DNA is TGTGCCAGCAGGAGTTTCCAAAACACCGGGGAGCTGTTTTTT. This chain uses TRBV7-9 with TRBJ2-2; D is uncertain. CDR3 length: 14 residues. V was shortened by 6 bases and J by 2 bases, with 10 bases between the two germline ends. Germline V CDR1 and CDR2: SEHNR, FQNEAQ (reference sequence).

This rearrangement joins TRBV11-3 to TRBJ2-2; weak D call: TRBD1 (6 bases). The CDR3 totals 15 residues. CDR1 is SGHNT and CDR2 is YENEEA in the germline V gene. Trimming took 5 bases from V and 7 from J, leaving 17 bases between them. The chain's CDR3 is CASSQSRGVGGELFF. CDR3 in DNA: TGTGCCAGCAGCCAGAGCAGGGGAGTAGGCGGGGAGCTGTTTTTT.

This chain uses TRBV3-1 (or the pseudogene TRBV3-2) with TRBJ2-1; TRBD2 aligns across 8 bases. CDR3 length equals 15 residues. Germline V lookup: CDR1 LGHDT, CDR2 YNNKEL (reference sequence). Trimming took 4 bases from V and 0 from J; bases not matched to a gene: 2. The CDR3 DNA reads as TGTGCCAGCAGCCCCGGACTAGCCTCCTACAATGAGCAGTTCTTC. Translated, it gives CASSPGLASYNEQFF.